The rows below give T cell receptor beta chains drawn from one sample of a study of early T cells in non-severe SARS-CoV-2 infection. TCRdb reprocessed the 5' RACE reads via MiXCR and lists one record per CDR3 protein. The sample carries about 77,000 distinct CDR3 sequences, over 9% recorded once. Source material: whole blood. The source is an adult who was a healthcare worker with PCR-confirmed SARS-CoV-2 infection or an uninfected control (not recorded which). CDR3s include the opening cysteine and the closing phenylalanine or tryptophan. Each record gives: V gene, CDR3 length, clone size, D gene, J gene, CDR3 protein, CDR3 DNA. D genes are given only for firm matches. Size is omitted from some rows. Given values are once, few, many or a class for expanded clones.

TRBV20-1,15,NA,NA,TRBJ2-7,CSARVPQVRFYEQYF,TGCAGTGCTAGAGTCCCCCAGGTACGGTTCTACGAGCAGTACTTC
TRBV24-1,13,few,NA,TRBJ2-1,CATSFGSGRGTFF,TGTGCCACCAGTTTTGGAAGCGGACGGGGTACCTTCTTC
TRBV28,15,many,NA,TRBJ1-4,CASSRPGHGYEKLFF,TGTGCCAGCAGTCGCCCCGGACATGGGTATGAAAAACTGTTTTTT
TRBV19,16,many,TRBD1,TRBJ1-2,CASSPPSSRGRDGYTF,TGTGCCAGTAGCCCGCCTTCTTCCAGGGGGCGTGATGGCTACACCTTC
TRBV20-1,14,NA,TRBD2,TRBJ2-1,CSAEPGLANNEQFF,TGCAGTGCGGAACCGGGACTAGCAAACAATGAGCAGTTCTTC
TRBV18,15,many,TRBD1,TRBJ1-5,CASSPMTGQDQPQHF,TGTGCCAGCTCACCCATGACAGGGCAAGATCAGCCCCAGCATTTT
TRBV4-2,16,many,TRBD2,TRBJ2-7,CASSSRRGGRAYEQYF,TGTGCCAGCAGCTCCCGCCGGGGCGGGAGGGCCTACGAGCAGTACTTC
TRBV7-6,13,many,TRBD2,TRBJ2-3,CASSRTSSDTQYF,TGTGCCAGCAGCCGGACTAGCTCAGATACGCAGTATTTT
TRBV7-3,15,many,TRBD2,TRBJ2-1,CASSWGLAVSNEQFF,TGTGCCAGCAGCTGGGGACTAGCGGTTTCCAATGAGCAGTTCTTC
TRBV20-1,11,many,NA,TRBJ2-1,CSAREYNEQFF,TGCAGTGCTAGAGAGTACAATGAGCAGTTCTTC
TRBV28,15,NA,NA,TRBJ1-1,CASSLNGRGKTEAFF,TGTGCCAGCAGTTTAAATGGCAGGGGCAAGACTGAAGCTTTCTTT
TRBV11-2,16,few,TRBD2,TRBJ2-7,CASSPSLAASSYEQYF,TGTGCCAGCAGCCCCAGTCTAGCGGCGAGCTCCTACGAGCAGTACTTC
TRBV5-4,16,NA,NA,TRBJ2-5,CASSLGGQPYQETQYF,TGTGCCAGCAGCTTGGGAGGACAGCCGTACCAAGAGACCCAGTACTTC
TRBV6-1,15,many,NA,TRBJ1-2,CASSTTSDGYYGYTF,TGTGCCAGCAGTACGACATCGGACGGCTACTATGGCTACACCTTC
TRBV5-1,15,NA,NA,TRBJ2-1,CASSFAGATYNEQFF,TGCGCCAGCAGCTTCGCGGGGGCGACCTACAATGAGCAGTTCTTC
TRBV9,15,many,TRBD1,TRBJ1-1,CASSPPGQAEAKAFF,TGTGCCAGCAGCCCCCCGGGACAGGCAGAGGCAAAAGCTTTCTTT
TRBV7-3,16,many,TRBD2,TRBJ2-5,CASSPTGGGLGETQYF,TGTGCCAGCAGCCCCACCGGGGGGGGACTCGGAGAGACCCAGTACTTC
TRBV6-5,14,many,NA,TRBJ1-6,CASTGASYNSPLHF,TGTGCCAGCACCGGTGCCTCCTATAATTCACCCCTCCACTTT
TRBV7-2,13,few,NA,TRBJ2-7,CASSRPPGGEQYF,TGTGCCAGCAGCCGACCCCCGGGCGGCGAGCAGTACTTC
TRBV7-2,18,many,TRBD1,TRBJ1-1,CASSPRARGQGRNTEAFF,TGTGCCAGCAGCCCTAGAGCCAGAGGACAGGGGAGGAACACTGAAGCTTTCTTT
TRBV7-9,12,many,NA,TRBJ2-2,CASSFLPGELFF,TGTGCCAGCAGCTTCTTGCCCGGGGAGCTGTTTTTT
TRBV28,12,NA,TRBD2,TRBJ2-7,CASRPGGGEQYF,TGTGCCAGCCGCCCGGGAGGGGGCGAGCAGTACTTC
TRBV28,17,many,NA,TRBJ1-3,CASRKSFTSWSGNTIYF,TGTGCCAGCAGAAAGAGCTTCACATCATGGAGTGGAAACACCATATATTTT
TRBV13,15,many,TRBD1,TRBJ2-7,CASSLRDRVLNEQYF,TGTGCCAGCAGCTTACGGGACAGGGTTTTGAACGAGCAGTACTTC
TRBV29-1,12,many,NA,TRBJ2-5,CSVGVTQETQYF,TGCAGCGTTGGGGTGACACAAGAGACCCAGTACTTC
TRBV4-1,16,NA,NA,TRBJ2-1,CASSAPGTSSYNEQFF,TGCGCCAGCAGCGCCCCCGGGACTTCGAGCTACAATGAGCAGTTCTTC
TRBV7-6,15,many,NA,TRBJ2-2,CASSLGGTNTGELFF,TGTGCCAGCAGCTTGGGCGGGACGAACACCGGGGAGCTGTTTTTT
TRBV5-1,16,NA,NA,TRBJ2-2,CASGLEGLGNTGELFF,TGCGCCAGCGGGCTAGAGGGCTTAGGGAACACCGGGGAGCTGTTTTTT
TRBV18,15,few,NA,TRBJ1-1,CASLDRRQFRLEAFF,TGTGCCAGTCTCGACAGGAGACAATTCCGCCTTGAAGCTTTCTTT
TRBV4-2,15,many,NA,TRBJ1-5,CASSQGVQGNQPQHF,TGTGCCAGCAGCCAAGGCGTACAGGGTAATCAGCCCCAGCATTTT
TRBV4-1,14,many,NA,TRBJ1-1,CASSPRGVARDAFF,TGCGCCAGCAGCCCGCGGGGCGTTGCGCGAGATGCTTTCTTT
TRBV27,13,few,NA,TRBJ2-3,CASSHQITDTQYF,TGTGCCAGCAGCCACCAAATCACAGATACGCAGTATTTT
TRBV6-1,17,many,NA,TRBJ2-3,CASMVRVTGAGTDTQYF,TGTGCCAGCATGGTTCGGGTTACGGGGGCAGGAACAGATACGCAGTATTTT
TRBV7-6,12,NA,TRBD1,TRBJ1-2,CASSLDSTGATF,TGTGCCAGCAGCTTAGATTCGACAGGGGCCACCTTC
TRBV9,14,NA,TRBD1,TRBJ2-5,CASSGTGNGMTQYF,TGTGCCAGCAGCGGGACAGGGAATGGGATGACCCAGTACTTC
TRBV28,18,many,TRBD2,TRBJ2-2,CASSPPGLAGRSTGELFF,TGTGCCAGCAGTCCACCGGGACTAGCGGGAAGGAGCACCGGGGAGCTGTTTTTT
TRBV2,15,many,TRBD1,TRBJ1-6,CASRQGRAYNSPLHF,TGTGCCAGCAGACAGGGGAGGGCCTATAATTCACCCCTCCACTTT
TRBV5-6,15,many,TRBD2,TRBJ2-1,CASSPGTSGDNEQFF,TGTGCCAGCAGCCCAGGGACTAGCGGTGACAATGAGCAGTTCTTC
TRBV27,16,many,NA,TRBJ2-7,CASSFISRDSSYEQYF,TGTGCCAGCAGTTTCATAAGCCGGGACTCGTCCTACGAGCAGTACTTC
TRBV2,13,NA,NA,TRBJ2-3,CASSEGRRNMQYF,TGTGCCAGCAGTGAAGGCAGGCGAAATATGCAGTATTTT
TRBV7-2,13,many,NA,TRBJ1-5,CASSWRRNQPQHF,TGTGCCAGCAGTTGGCGGAGGAATCAGCCCCAGCATTTT
TRBV7-3,16,many,TRBD2,TRBJ2-3,CASSQNSGLAADTQYF,TGTGCCAGCAGCCAAAACTCGGGACTAGCGGCAGATACGCAGTATTTT
TRBV5-1,15,few,TRBD2,TRBJ2-1,CASREAGGPYNEQFF,TGCGCCAGCAGGGAAGCGGGAGGTCCCTACAATGAGCAGTTCTTC
TRBV2,12,many,TRBD2,TRBJ2-1,CASRTGRNEQFF,TGTGCCAGCAGGACCGGGAGGAATGAGCAGTTCTTC
TRBV30,17,NA,TRBD2,TRBJ2-3,CAWSGLASPQGADTQYF,TGTGCCTGGAGCGGACTAGCGTCACCCCAGGGGGCAGATACGCAGTATTTT
TRBV20-1,16,many,TRBD2,TRBJ2-7,CSAPRGGRASSYEQYF,TGCAGTGCCCCTCGGGGCGGGAGGGCCAGCTCCTACGAGCAGTACTTC
TRBV11-2,14,few,NA,TRBJ1-5,CASSQDRSVPPQHF,TGTGCCAGCAGCCAAGACAGGAGCGTTCCGCCCCAGCATTTT